Listed here is a single TCR beta chain. The sample comes from a study of blood T cell repertoires in COVID-19. Study summary: Some COVID-19 samples were acute and others convalescent; all came from the United States, Italy and Spain. Sample material is recorded as cDNA or gDNA derived from T cells, B-cell-depleted T cells, or PBMCs.

V was clipped by 4 bases and J by 5 bases, with 12 bases between them. In germline, CDR1 is LNHNV, CDR2 YYDKDF (reference sequence). The CDR3 totals 14 residues. Sequencing used immunoSEQ multiplex PCR; TCRdb keeps in-frame clones, though not all of them. The sample includes roughly 150,000 clones, around 80% seen only once; the top ten take 4.2%. The chain has TRBV15 and TRBJ2-1, with D unclear. Specimen: peripheral blood. The sequence was collected from a man aged 60-69 years with acute or convalescent COVID-19. CDR3 DNA: TGTGCCACCAGCATTGGTCCTCGAGACAATGAGCAGTTCTTC. Translating gives CATSIGPRDNEQFF.